The entry below describes one TCR beta chain. This CDR3 region has 14 residues. V was clipped by 2 bases and J by 4 bases, with 11 bases between them. CDR1 is SEHNR, CDR2 FQNEAQ, per germline (reference sequence). These data are taken from a study of blood T cell repertoires in COVID-19. This table comes from immunoSEQ multiplex PCR, and its TCRdb copy is limited to in-frame clones, with some not included. This sample has roughly 290,000 clones; 90% occur once, and the top ten carry approximately 7.5%. The chain joins TRBV7-9 to TRBJ1-2; TRBD1 is a possible D gene (5 bases). Material for sequencing was peripheral blood. The TCR sequence derives from a woman aged 25 to 45 with COVID-19, enrolled during active disease. This CDR3 reads CASSLYGGFYGYTF. The CDR3 DNA is TGTGCCAGCAGCTTATATGGGGGGTTCTATGGCTACACCTTC. Full variable domain (rest looked up from reference TRBV7-9 and TRBJ1-2): DTGVSQNPRHKITKRGQNVTFRCDPISEHNRLYWYRQTLGQGPEFLTYFQNEAQLEKSRLLSDRFSAERPKGSFSTLEIQRTEQGDSAMYLCASSLYGGFYGYTFGSGTRLTVV.